One sample yielded the 30 T cell receptor beta chains listed below, sequenced in a study of Ad26.COV2.S vaccination and SARS-CoV-2 variants. The table came from immunoSEQ multiplex PCR; TCRdb's copy has only in-frame clones and leaves some out. The sample lists hundreds of thousands of clones, around 90% occurring once. Treatment denoted: some 20 received Ad26.COV2.S at low or high dose, single or two shots; about 5 received placebo; per-sample allocation not given. After the first vaccine or placebo injection, samples were drawn on day 63. The source was peripheral blood, collected in a trial of Ad26.COV2.S vaccine versus placebo. These receptors were obtained from a person between 18 and 59 years old who received the Ad26.COV2.S COVID-19 vaccine or a placebo.

The V and J genes are TRBV19 and TRBJ2-1; D not certain. Germline CDR1 reads LNHDA; CDR2 reads SQIVND (reference sequence). V was clipped by 7 bases and J by 12 bases, with 16 bases between them. The CDR3 has 12 residues. CDR3 coding DNA: TGTGCCAGTACGGGTGGACCCTCATTGCAGTTCTTC. Its translation is CASTGGPSLQFF. The full variable domain, completed using reference TRBV19 and TRBJ2-1, is DGGITQSPKYLFRKEGQNVTLSCEQNLNHDAMYWYRQDPGQGLRLIYYSQIVNDFQKGDIAEGYSVSREKKESFPLTVTSAQKNPTAFYLCASTGGPSLQFFGPGTRLTVL.

The chain is built from TRBV7-3 and TRBJ2-3, with D possibly matching TRBD2 (6 bases). V lost 4 bases and J 3 bases, leaving 14 bases between the germline ends. CDR1 SGHTA and CDR2 FQGTGA come from the germline V gene. The CDR3 has 15 amino acids. CDR3 bases: TGTGCCAGCAGCTCCGAGGAGGGCGGGACAGATACGCAGTATTTT. This codes for CASSSEEGGTDTQYF.

The chain couples TRBV6-6 to TRBJ2-7, with D perhaps TRBD1 (5 bases). The length of the CDR3 is 14 residues. Trimming cost V 5 bases and J 3 bases, with 14 bases left between them. The V gene's germline CDR1 is MNHNY and CDR2 SVGAGI (reference sequence). The CDR3 reads CASSTRTLNYEQYF. The CDR3 coding sequence is TGTGCCAGCAGTACACGGACACTAAACTACGAGCAGTACTTC.

This clone appeared a few times. The V and J genes are TRBV5-1 and TRBJ2-7; 11 bases agree with TRBD1. Germline V gives CDR1 SGHRS, CDR2 YFSETQ. J was trimmed by 3 bases and V by 4 bases; bases with no gene match: 6. CDR3 length: 15 residues. CDR3: CASSAGQGAFYEQYF. CDR3 bases: TGCGCCAGCAGCGCAGGACAGGGGGCTTTCTACGAGCAGTACTTC.

The chain carries TRBV4-1 and TRBJ1-1; D remains unclear. Germline V gene sequence: CDR1 MGHRA, CDR2 YSYEKL. V was clipped by 3 bases and J by 4 bases, with 6 bases between them. The CDR3 spans 12 residues. This CDR3 is CASSHISTEAFF. The CDR3 bases are TGCGCCAGCAGCCATATAAGCACTGAAGCTTTCTTT.

This clone was seen only a few times. This sequence joins TRBV5-1 and TRBJ1-1; D is unresolved. Germline-derived CDR1 and CDR2 are SGHRS and YFSETQ. The CDR3 totals 13 residues. Trimming took 2 bases from V and 2 from J, leaving 7 bases between them. DNA of the CDR3: TGCGCCAGCAGCTTCAGGATTAACACTGAAGCTTTCTTT. Its translation is CASSFRINTEAFF.

This chain connects TRBV30 to TRBJ1-1; no clear D gene. Germline V gene data show CDR1 as GTSNPN and CDR2 as SVGIG (reference sequence). Between the trimmed V and J ends, which lost 4 bases and 0 bases, there was a span of 9 bases. The CDR3 extends over 13 amino acids. The DNA of the CDR3 is TGTGCCTGGACCCTGGGGATGAACACTGAAGCTTTCTTT. Residues: CAWTLGMNTEAFF.

J is TRBJ2-3 and V is TRBV18; 8 bases align to TRBD2. V trimming: 3 bases; J trimming: 2 bases; junction bases outside the gene matches: 13. Germline CDR1 KGHSH, CDR2 LQKENI. CDR3 length equals 18 residues. This CDR3 is CASSPTVPGLVTTDTQYF. CDR3 coding DNA: TGTGCCAGCTCACCGACGGTGCCGGGACTAGTCACCACAGATACGCAGTATTTT.

V gene TRBV6-6 combines with J gene TRBJ2-1; 7 positions agree with TRBD2. The CDR3 runs 13 residues. V was clipped by 5 bases and J by 4 bases; unmatched bases: 2. Germline values: CDR1 MNHNY, CDR2 SVGAGI (reference sequence). CDR3 DNA: TGTGCCAGCAGTCTCGGGAGGTACAATGAGCAGTTCTTC. Protein product: CASSLGRYNEQFF.

The chain joins TRBV9 to TRBJ2-1, with a possible D match to TRBD1 (6 bases). CDR3 length: 16 amino acids. Trimming left V 4 bases short and J 8 bases short, with 22 bases between. Per germline, CDR1 SGDLS and CDR2 YYNGEE. The DNA of the CDR3 is TGTGCCAGCAGCCCCGCCCCTCGTGGGGGCCTATATGAGCAGTTCTTC. Protein sequence: CASSPAPRGGLYEQFF.

The chain uses TRBV19 and TRBJ2-3; D might be TRBD1 or TRBD2, each matching 5 bases. V was pared by 8 bases and J by 0 bases, with 12 bases between. Germline V lookup: CDR1 LNHDA, CDR2 SQIVND (reference sequence). The CDR3 covers 14 residues. This CDR3 reads CASGRQSSTDTQYF. DNA of the CDR3: TGTGCCAGTGGGAGACAGTCTAGCACAGATACGCAGTATTTT.

J is TRBJ2-1 and V is TRBV14, with D unresolved. Trimming pared 2 bases from V and 8 bases from J, leaving 10 bases between. The CDR3 extends over 13 amino acids. Looked up from germline, CDR1 is SGHDN and CDR2 is FVKESK. CDR3 bases: TGTGCCAGCAGCCAATCTACGCCCCATGAGCAGTTCTTC. Translation: CASSQSTPHEQFF.

The V gene is TRBV7-9, the J gene TRBJ1-6; the D is unclear. Between the trimmed V and J ends, which lost 1 base and 8 bases, there was a span of 18 bases. Germline lookup yields CDR1 SEHNR and CDR2 FQNEAQ (reference sequence). CDR3 length equals 17 residues. DNA of the CDR3: TGTGCCAGCAGCTTAGTTACTGGTTTACGGACCGATTCACCCCTCCACTTT. Translated: CASSLVTGLRTDSPLHF.

V is TRBV20-1 and J is TRBJ2-5; D is undetermined. Germline V gene data show CDR1 as DFQATT and CDR2 as SNEGSKA (reference sequence). Trimming took 3 bases from V and 7 from J, leaving 18 bases between them. The CDR3 spans 14 residues. In DNA form, the CDR3 reads TGCAGTGCTAGTAAAGAACTCCTGGGTTCGACCCAGTACTTC. Translating gives CSASKELLGSTQYF.

V is TRBV9 and J is TRBJ2-2; TRBD2 might be the D (7 bases). This CDR3 contains 16 residues. With 4 bases removed from V and 0 bases from J, the gap between germline ends came to 13 bases. Germline CDR1 and CDR2: SGDLS and YYNGEE. The CDR3: CASSPWEGANTGELFF. CDR3 nucleotides: TGTGCCAGCAGCCCGTGGGAGGGGGCGAACACCGGGGAGCTGTTTTTT.

The chain links TRBV5-1 to TRBJ1-4; a possible D gene is TRBD1 (5 bases). The CDR3 is made up of 15 amino acids. The V end was cut by 2 bases, the J end by 4 bases, with 12 bases between. The germline CDR1 and CDR2 sequences are SGHRS and YFSETQ. The CDR3 DNA follows: TGCGCCAGCAGCTTCCAGGGAGGCGTTAATGAAAAACTGTTTTTT. Protein sequence: CASSFQGGVNEKLFF.

The chain uses TRBV7-9 and TRBJ2-3; unclear D gene. Germline loops: CDR1 SEHNR, CDR2 FQNEAQ (reference sequence). V was shortened by 4 bases and J by 3 bases, with 11 bases between the two germline ends. The CDR3 contains 14 residues. The CDR3 loop is CASSSRFGTDTQYF. The DNA of the CDR3 is TGTGCCAGCAGCTCTAGGTTCGGGACAGATACGCAGTATTTT.

This clone has more than one count but fewer than ten. This chain uses TRBV7-9 with TRBJ2-7; D might be TRBD2 (6 bases). This CDR3 contains 15 residues. Germline CDR1 SEHNR, CDR2 FQNEAQ (reference sequence). V was cut by 5 bases and J by 4 bases, with 18 bases left in between. Here the CDR3 reads CASSPSGGATYEQYF. CDR3 in DNA: TGTGCCAGCAGCCCCTCCGGGGGAGCCACTTACGAGCAGTACTTC.

This clone was seen once. This chain links TRBV2 with TRBJ2-7; 9 nucleotides agree with TRBD1. The CDR3 runs 15 residues. The germline CDR1 and CDR2 sequences are SNHLY and FYNNEI. V dropped 6 bases and J dropped 4; count of bases not matched to a gene: 10. The CDR3 nucleotides are TGTGCCAGCAGACGGCCCGGGACAGGGATATACGAGCAGTACTTC. Protein product: CASRRPGTGIYEQYF.

This chain links TRBV3-1 (or the pseudogene TRBV3-2) with TRBJ2-3; D not certain. CDR3 length: 10 residues. V lost 8 bases, J lost 6 bases, and 6 bases lay in between. Germline V gene lookup returns CDR1 LGHDT and CDR2 YNNKEL (reference sequence). Here the CDR3 reads CASGLDTQYF. CDR3 nucleotide sequence: TGTGCCAGCGGGTTGGATACGCAGTATTTT.

The chain has TRBV7-9 and TRBJ2-5; D is possibly TRBD1 or TRBD2 (5 bases each). V was clipped by 4 bases and J by 5 bases, with 17 bases between them. CDR1 is SEHNR, CDR2 FQNEAQ, per germline (reference sequence). The CDR3 is 15 residues long. CDR3 nucleotides: TGTGCCAGCAGCTCCCCCCCGGTGGGGGTTGAGACCCAGTACTTC. Encoded protein: CASSSPPVGVETQYF.

The chain combines TRBV6-5 with TRBJ1-4; perhaps TRBD1 as D (6 bases). CDR3 length: 15 residues. Trimming took off 7 bases at V and 0 bases at J, with 12 bases between the two ends. In germline, CDR1 is MNHEY, CDR2 SVGAGI. The CDR3 nucleotides are TGTGCCAGCATCGGACAGAGAACAACTAATGAAAAACTGTTTTTT. Amino acids: CASIGQRTTNEKLFF.

The V call is TRBV7-9, the J call TRBJ2-1; 8 nucleotides align to TRBD1. The CDR3 is 16 residues long. Germline V gives CDR1 SEHNR, CDR2 FQNEAQ (reference sequence). V was pared by 1 base and J by 8 bases, with 10 bases of the junction left unmatched. In DNA, the CDR3 is TGTGCCAGCAGCTTAGACATGATCAGGGGGCTCGATGAGCAGTTCTTC. Residues: CASSLDMIRGLDEQFF.

On this clone itself: Within the sample, other DNA sequences also encode this same CDR3. The chain employs TRBV11-2 and TRBJ2-3; D not resolved. V lost 0 bases to trimming and J lost 2 bases, with 3 bases between them. The CDR3 spans 13 residues. Per germline, CDR1 SGHAT and CDR2 FQNNGV. CDR3 sequence reads: CASSLDPTDTQYF. In nucleotides, the CDR3 is TGTGCCAGCAGCTTAGACCCCACAGATACGCAGTATTTT.

The chain couples TRBV19 to TRBJ2-1; tentatively, D is TRBD2 (5 bases). Trimming left V 5 bases short and J 8 bases short, with 13 bases between. The CDR3 is 13 residues long. CDR1 and CDR2 from the germline V gene are LNHDA and SQIVND (reference sequence). CDR3 sequence: CASSLVSGDEQFF. The CDR3 DNA follows: TGTGCCAGTAGTTTGGTTTCCGGGGATGAGCAGTTCTTC.

This clone was seen just once. The chain joins TRBV14 to TRBJ2-7; 8 nucleotides agree with TRBD1. This CDR3 region has 15 residues. The V and J ends lost 6 bases and 4 bases, in that order; junction bases with no gene match: 11. The germline gives CDR1 SGHDN, CDR2 FVKESK. DNA for the CDR3: TGTGCCAGCAGACAGACAGGGGCCCACGTTTACGAGCAGTACTTC. This sequence encodes CASRQTGAHVYEQYF.

This rearrangement joins TRBV2 to TRBJ2-7; 9 bases agree with TRBD1. With 6 bases clipped from V and 5 bases from J, the junction kept 8 bases outside the gene matches. Germline V gives CDR1 SNHLY, CDR2 FYNNEI. The CDR3 is made up of 14 amino acids. CDR3 nucleotide sequence: TGTGCCAGCAGACCCGGGACAGGGTCCAACGAGCAGTACTTC. Protein product: CASRPGTGSNEQYF.

The gene calls are TRBV10-3 and TRBJ1-2, with a tentative D call TRBD1 (6 bases). The CDR3 is 15 residues long. V lost 7 bases, J lost 6 bases, and 21 bases lay in between. The V gene's germline CDR1 is ENHRY and CDR2 SYGVKD. The CDR3 region has the DNA TGTGCCATCACCGAGGAGGAGGGGGTGGAGGATGGCTACACCTTC. It yields the protein CAITEEEGVEDGYTF.

The J gene is TRBJ2-3, the V gene TRBV28; D remains ambiguous. The CDR3 totals 11 residues. Trimming took off 3 bases at V and 6 bases at J, with 4 bases between the two ends. In germline, CDR1 is MDHEN, CDR2 SYDVKM. CDR3 nucleotides: TGTGCCAGCAGTTTTGGGGATACGCAGTATTTT. This encodes CASSFGDTQYF.

The CDR3, as DNA: TGTGCCAGCAGCTCCGTGCAGGGCTCAGACTATGGCTACACCTTC. Translation gives CASSSVQGSDYGYTF. The chain employs TRBV7-6 and TRBJ1-2; maybe TRBD1 (5 bases). This CDR3 spans 15 amino acids. Trimming took 4 bases from V and 3 from J, leaving 15 bases between them. Per the germline V gene, CDR1 is SGHVS and CDR2 is FNYEAQ.